The 5 T cell receptor beta chains below were found in one sample sequenced in a study of cytomegalovirus exposure and HLA in healthy donors. PCR was performed using 60 Vbeta and 13 Jbeta primers. TCRdb's copy holds only in-frame clones and misses some; the assay was immunoSEQ multiplex PCR. The table includes just over 200,000 clones, under 85% detected once. The sequenced sample was PBMCs. Receptors originate from a man aged 50 to 59 in good health and CMV-seronegative.

This chain joins TRBV4-1 and TRBJ1-3; D remains ambiguous. Looked up from germline, CDR1 is MGHRA and CDR2 is YSYEKL. This CDR3 has 14 amino acids. Trimming stripped 0 bases from V and 2 bases from J, with 5 bases between. The chain's CDR3 is CASSQESTGNTIYF. As DNA, the CDR3 is TGCGCCAGCAGCCAAGAATCTACTGGAAACACCATATATTTT.

V and J are TRBV10-3 and TRBJ2-7; D gene unclear. V dropped 10 bases and J dropped 2 bases, with 15 bases sitting between them. The CDR3 runs 13 residues. Germline CDR1 reads ENHRY; CDR2 reads SYGVKD. The CDR3 loop is CATSRGSTYEQYF. CDR3 coding DNA: TGTGCCACCTCCCGCGGTTCCACCTACGAGCAGTACTTC.

The chain recombines TRBV18 with TRBJ2-2; 7 bases agree with TRBD2. The CDR3 consists of 15 residues. J was trimmed by 3 bases and V by 3 bases; bases with no gene match: 4. Germline CDR1 is KGHSH and CDR2 is LQKENI. The CDR3 loop is CASSPGLGYTGELFF. CDR3 coding DNA: TGTGCCAGCTCACCCGGACTAGGATACACCGGGGAGCTGTTTTTT.

This chain joins TRBV28 and TRBJ2-7, with D tentatively TRBD1 (6 bases). The CDR3 covers 14 residues. CDR1 MDHEN and CDR2 SYDVKM come from the germline V gene. V lost 6 bases and J 5 bases, leaving 17 bases between the germline ends. The CDR3 here is CASSSPGALNEQYF. DNA for the CDR3: TGTGCCAGCAGCAGTCCAGGGGCACTTAACGAGCAGTACTTC.

The CDR3 here is CASSHPPQGTDEQFF. The CDR3 DNA follows: TGTGCCAGTAGCCATCCTCCACAGGGGACTGATGAGCAGTTCTTC. The chain joins TRBV19 to TRBJ2-1, with D tentatively TRBD1 (7 bases). This CDR3 has 15 amino acids. V was clipped by 6 bases and J by 8 bases, with 20 bases between them. CDR1 LNHDA and CDR2 SQIVND come from the germline V gene (reference sequence). Using reference TRBV19 and TRBJ2-1 for the parts outside the CDR3, the full variable domain is DGGITQSPKYLFRKEGQNVTLSCEQNLNHDAMYWYRQDPGQGLRLIYYSQIVNDFQKGDIAEGYSVSREKKESFPLTVTSAQKNPTAFYLCASSHPPQGTDEQFFGPGTRLTVL.